These T cell receptor beta chains were read from a single sample in a study of post-analysis software for immune sequencing data. MiXCR, applied by TCRdb to the PCR reads, yields one record per CDR3 protein. The sample has about 620,000 distinct CDR3 sequences, roughly 47% seen once. Input material: blood. These TCRs come from a girl between 10 and 17 years old with multiple sclerosis. Each CDR3 is given with its conserved first and last residue. Each record gives: J gene, D gene, V gene, clone size, CDR3 protein, CDR3 DNA. A D gene is named only where the DNA matches it firmly. Clone size is not always given. Where it is, it says once, few, many or a class for expanded clones.

j_gene: TRBJ1-3; d_gene: NA; v_gene: TRBV10-3; abundance: NA; CDR3aa: CAISYGGGNTIYF; CDR3nt: TGTGCCATCAGTTACGGTGGCGGAAACACCATATATTTT
j_gene: TRBJ2-1; d_gene: NA; v_gene: TRBV20-1; abundance: NA; CDR3aa: CSARDEGGERDEQFF; CDR3nt: TGCAGTGCTAGAGATGAGGGGGGGGAACGGGATGAGCAGTTCTTC
j_gene: TRBJ2-4; d_gene: TRBD2; v_gene: TRBV20-1; abundance: NA; CDR3aa: CSAAPGGNIQYF; CDR3nt: TGCAGTGCTGCCCCGGGGGGAAACATTCAGTACTTC
j_gene: TRBJ2-5; d_gene: NA; v_gene: TRBV29-1; abundance: once; CDR3aa: CSVDITSNEQYF; CDR3nt: TGCAGCGTTGACATAACTAGCAATGAGCAGTACTTC
j_gene: TRBJ2-3; d_gene: TRBD2; v_gene: TRBV2; abundance: few; CDR3aa: CASTGGDYSFTDTQYF; CDR3nt: TGTGCCAGCACCGGCGGGGACTACTCATTCACAGATACGCAGTATTTT
j_gene: TRBJ1-5; d_gene: NA; v_gene: TRBV12-3/TRBV12-4; abundance: NA; CDR3aa: CASQTGYLPVSNQPQHF; CDR3nt: TGTGCCAGTCAGACGGGGTACCTCCCAGTTAGCAATCAGCCCCAGCATTTT
j_gene: TRBJ2-7; d_gene: TRBD1; v_gene: TRBV9; abundance: few; CDR3aa: CASSVRDSSIYEQYF; CDR3nt: TGTGCCAGCAGCGTCCGGGACAGTAGTATCTACGAGCAGTACTTC
j_gene: TRBJ1-2; d_gene: NA; v_gene: TRBV24-1; abundance: NA; CDR3aa: CATSDGPRDGYTF; CDR3nt: TGTGCCACCAGTGACGGACCCCGGGATGGCTACACCTTC
j_gene: TRBJ1-5; d_gene: NA; v_gene: TRBV29-1; abundance: few; CDR3aa: CSAAKGSNQPQHF; CDR3nt: TGCAGCGCCGCAAAGGGGAGCAATCAGCCCCAGCATTTT
j_gene: TRBJ2-3; d_gene: NA; v_gene: TRBV9; abundance: few; CDR3aa: CASSGGRGDTQYF; CDR3nt: TGTGCCAGCAGCGGGGGAAGGGGAGATACGCAGTATTTT
j_gene: TRBJ2-3; d_gene: NA; v_gene: TRBV20-1; abundance: NA; CDR3aa: CSARDLRRDRTDTQYF; CDR3nt: TGCAGTGCTAGAGATCTGAGGCGGGATAGGACAGATACGCAGTATTTT
j_gene: TRBJ2-5; d_gene: TRBD1; v_gene: TRBV20-1; abundance: NA; CDR3aa: CSALGNRGDQETQYF; CDR3nt: TGCAGTGCCTTAGGAAACAGGGGGGACCAAGAGACCCAGTACTTC
j_gene: TRBJ2-5; d_gene: TRBD2; v_gene: TRBV4-1; abundance: NA; CDR3aa: CASSQDPSGGAETQYF; CDR3nt: TGCGCCAGCAGCCAAGACCCTAGCGGGGGGGCGGAGACCCAGTACTTC
j_gene: TRBJ2-3; d_gene: TRBD2; v_gene: TRBV24-1; abundance: NA; CDR3aa: CATSDGGGAARDTQYF; CDR3nt: TGTGCCACCAGTGATGGCGGGGGGGCCGCCCGGGATACGCAGTATTTT
j_gene: TRBJ1-1; d_gene: NA; v_gene: TRBV5-6; abundance: NA; CDR3aa: CASSFYTEAFF; CDR3nt: TGTGCCAGCAGCTTCTACACTGAAGCTTTCTTT
j_gene: TRBJ2-1; d_gene: TRBD2; v_gene: TRBV5-6; abundance: NA; CDR3aa: CASSYSAGGGDEQFF; CDR3nt: TGTGCCAGCAGCTATAGCGCGGGAGGGGGCGATGAGCAGTTCTTC
j_gene: TRBJ2-5; d_gene: TRBD2; v_gene: TRBV3-1; abundance: NA; CDR3aa: CASSHEAGGPSETQYF; CDR3nt: TGTGCCAGCAGCCATGAGGCGGGGGGGCCCTCAGAGACCCAGTACTTC
j_gene: TRBJ2-3; d_gene: TRBD2; v_gene: TRBV13; abundance: NA; CDR3aa: CASSAGGLAGADTQYF; CDR3nt: TGTGCCAGCAGTGCAGGGGGGCTAGCGGGAGCAGATACGCAGTATTTT
j_gene: TRBJ2-3; d_gene: NA; v_gene: TRBV11-2; abundance: NA; CDR3aa: CASSSIAFSSTDTQYF; CDR3nt: TGTGCCAGCAGCTCCATAGCGTTCTCTAGCACAGATACGCAGTATTTT
j_gene: TRBJ1-2; d_gene: NA; v_gene: TRBV12-3/TRBV12-4; abundance: few; CDR3aa: CASSYDVSYGYTF; CDR3nt: TGTGCCAGCAGTTATGACGTTAGCTATGGCTACACCTTC
j_gene: TRBJ2-7; d_gene: TRBD2; v_gene: TRBV7-9; abundance: NA; CDR3aa: CASSFSGSPYEQYF; CDR3nt: TGTGCCAGCAGTTTTAGCGGGAGCCCCTACGAGCAGTACTTC
j_gene: TRBJ2-7; d_gene: NA; v_gene: TRBV7-9; abundance: NA; CDR3aa: CASSLKQHYEQYF; CDR3nt: TGTGCCAGCAGCTTAAAGCAGCATTACGAGCAGTACTTC
j_gene: TRBJ2-1; d_gene: NA; v_gene: TRBV12-3/TRBV12-4; abundance: few; CDR3aa: CASSLDPGLRGNEQFF; CDR3nt: TGTGCCAGCAGTTTGGACCCGGGACTCCGGGGTAATGAGCAGTTCTTC
j_gene: TRBJ1-1; d_gene: NA; v_gene: TRBV27; abundance: few; CDR3aa: CASSVRRYTEAFF; CDR3nt: TGTGCCAGCAGCGTTCGGAGGTACACTGAAGCTTTCTTT
j_gene: TRBJ2-7; d_gene: TRBD1; v_gene: TRBV20-1; abundance: NA; CDR3aa: CSARPDRDSELGEQYF; CDR3nt: TGCAGTGCTAGACCCGACCGGGACAGCGAGCTGGGCGAGCAGTACTTC
j_gene: TRBJ1-2; d_gene: NA; v_gene: TRBV29-1; abundance: NA; CDR3aa: CSVVMGATNYGYTF; CDR3nt: TGCAGCGTTGTTATGGGGGCGACCAACTATGGCTACACCTTC
j_gene: TRBJ1-4; d_gene: NA; v_gene: TRBV5-1; abundance: few; CDR3aa: CASSLVSPQNEKLFF; CDR3nt: TGCGCCAGCAGCTTGGTTTCCCCACAGAATGAAAAACTGTTTTTT
j_gene: TRBJ2-1; d_gene: TRBD1; v_gene: TRBV20-1; abundance: NA; CDR3aa: CSASPGTGGYNEQFF; CDR3nt: TGCAGTGCTAGCCCCGGGACAGGGGGCTACAATGAGCAGTTCTTC
j_gene: TRBJ1-5; d_gene: NA; v_gene: TRBV4-1; abundance: NA; CDR3aa: CASSQVQAREPQHF; CDR3nt: TGCGCCAGCAGCCAAGTACAGGCTCGGGAGCCCCAGCATTTT
j_gene: TRBJ2-1; d_gene: TRBD2; v_gene: TRBV11-2; abundance: NA; CDR3aa: CASSKGAGGPYNEQFF; CDR3nt: TGTGCCAGCAGCAAGGGGGCGGGGGGGCCCTACAATGAGCAGTTCTTC
j_gene: TRBJ1-5; d_gene: TRBD1; v_gene: TRBV28; abundance: NA; CDR3aa: CASRIQGDGQPQHF; CDR3nt: TGTGCCAGCAGAATACAGGGGGACGGTCAGCCCCAGCATTTT
j_gene: TRBJ2-7; d_gene: TRBD2; v_gene: TRBV20-1; abundance: NA; CDR3aa: CSARGTSTYEQYF; CDR3nt: TGCAGTGCTAGGGGGACTAGCACCTACGAGCAGTACTTC
j_gene: TRBJ1-2; d_gene: TRBD1; v_gene: TRBV12-3/TRBV12-4; abundance: once; CDR3aa: CASSPGTGRVNGYTF; CDR3nt: TGTGCCAGCAGTCCAGGGACAGGGAGAGTAAATGGCTACACCTTC
j_gene: TRBJ1-1; d_gene: NA; v_gene: TRBV20-1; abundance: NA; CDR3aa: CSATETEAFF; CDR3nt: TGCAGTGCTACGGAAACTGAAGCTTTCTTT
j_gene: TRBJ2-1; d_gene: NA; v_gene: TRBV7-6; abundance: once; CDR3aa: CASSPGTRVGNEQCF; CDR3nt: TGTGCCAGCAGCCCTGGGACCAGGGTGGGAAATGAGCAGTGCTTC
j_gene: TRBJ2-4; d_gene: NA; v_gene: TRBV29-1; abundance: NA; CDR3aa: CSVGEVPDEQYF; CDR3nt: TGCAGCGTTGGGGAGGTTCCTGATGAGCAGTACTTC
j_gene: TRBJ2-4; d_gene: NA; v_gene: TRBV4-1; abundance: NA; CDR3aa: CASSQDWAKNIQYF; CDR3nt: TGCGCCAGCAGCCAAGATTGGGCGAAAAACATTCAGTACTTC
j_gene: TRBJ2-5; d_gene: NA; v_gene: TRBV29-1; abundance: NA; CDR3aa: CSVVPEGETQYF; CDR3nt: TGCAGCGTTGTGCCAGAGGGAGAGACCCAGTACTTC
j_gene: TRBJ2-1; d_gene: TRBD1; v_gene: TRBV12-5; abundance: once; CDR3aa: CASGFPQGRGQIEQFF; CDR3nt: TGTGCTAGTGGTTTCCCTCAGGGCAGGGGGCAAATTGAGCAGTTCTTC
j_gene: TRBJ2-7; d_gene: NA; v_gene: TRBV11-2; abundance: NA; CDR3aa: CASSLDISYEQYF; CDR3nt: TGTGCCAGCAGCTTAGACATATCCTACGAGCAGTACTTC
j_gene: TRBJ2-1; d_gene: TRBD2; v_gene: TRBV28; abundance: NA; CDR3aa: CASIAGGVSYEQFF; CDR3nt: TGTGCCAGCATTGCGGGAGGGGTATCCTACGAGCAGTTCTTC
j_gene: TRBJ2-1; d_gene: NA; v_gene: TRBV3-1; abundance: few; CDR3aa: CASSRFRGYNEQFF; CDR3nt: TGTGCCAGCAGCAGATTCAGGGGCTACAATGAGCAGTTCTTC
j_gene: TRBJ1-1; d_gene: TRBD1; v_gene: TRBV27; abundance: NA; CDR3aa: CASSPGVGTGYTEAFF; CDR3nt: TGTGCCAGCAGTCCCGGGGTGGGGACAGGGTACACTGAAGCTTTCTTT
j_gene: TRBJ2-7; d_gene: NA; v_gene: TRBV7-9; abundance: few; CDR3aa: CASSLRWGDEQYF; CDR3nt: TGTGCCAGCAGCTTAAGATGGGGAGACGAGCAGTACTTC
j_gene: TRBJ2-1; d_gene: TRBD2; v_gene: TRBV5-1; abundance: NA; CDR3aa: CASSGGLAGERNEQFF; CDR3nt: TGCGCCAGCAGCGGGGGACTAGCGGGAGAGAGAAATGAGCAGTTCTTC
j_gene: TRBJ2-5; d_gene: NA; v_gene: TRBV20-1; abundance: NA; CDR3aa: CSAIQGPPGTQYF; CDR3nt: TGCAGTGCTATTCAGGGCCCCCCGGGGACCCAGTACTTC
j_gene: TRBJ2-3; d_gene: NA; v_gene: TRBV7-2; abundance: many; CDR3aa: CASSYRGGTDTQYF; CDR3nt: TGTGCCAGCAGCTACCGTGGGGGCACAGATACGCAGTATTTT
j_gene: TRBJ2-7; d_gene: NA; v_gene: TRBV2; abundance: NA; CDR3aa: CASSEFPGSSYEQYF; CDR3nt: TGTGCCAGCAGTGAATTTCCAGGGAGCTCCTACGAGCAGTACTTC
j_gene: TRBJ1-2; d_gene: TRBD1; v_gene: TRBV12-3/TRBV12-4; abundance: few; CDR3aa: CASSSDRAYGYTF; CDR3nt: TGTGCCAGCAGCTCCGACAGGGCCTATGGCTACACCTTC
j_gene: TRBJ1-1; d_gene: NA; v_gene: TRBV5-1; abundance: NA; CDR3aa: CASSLATGPGGKAFF; CDR3nt: TGCGCCAGCAGCTTGGCCACAGGACCTGGTGGTAAAGCTTTCTTT
j_gene: TRBJ2-5; d_gene: NA; v_gene: TRBV7-9; abundance: once; CDR3aa: CASSLVVLAGETQYF; CDR3nt: TGTGCCAGCAGCTTAGTGGTCCTAGCCGGAGAGACCCAGTACTTC
j_gene: TRBJ1-5; d_gene: TRBD1; v_gene: TRBV7-9; abundance: NA; CDR3aa: CASSPTGTGVEPQHF; CDR3nt: TGTGCCAGCAGCCCGACGGGGACAGGGGTCGAACCCCAGCATTTT